This T cell receptor (beta chain) emerged from a study of cytomegalovirus exposure and HLA in healthy donors. On the study more broadly: In a later analysis, the approximately 110 validation repertoires were reported to have used the same platform as the approximately 670 first-cohort repertoires.

In germline, CDR1 is MGHRA, CDR2 YSYEKL. The CDR3 is made up of 14 amino acids. With V trimmed by 6 bases and J by 1 base, 3 bases remained unmatched. Notes on the study in general: Per published reports, the classifier diagnosed cytomegalovirus status with high specificity and sensitivity.

Clones were read by immunoSEQ multiplex PCR, and TCRdb kept only the in-frame ones, dropping some. The sample lists 250,000 to 300,000 clones; about 86% were seen once. As concerns this clone: Its antigen remains unknown.

Sequencing was carried out using PBMCs. The receptor comes from a woman under 30 in good health and CMV-seronegative. This chain joins TRBV4-1 and TRBJ2-7; 10 nucleotides agree with TRBD1. Here the CDR3 reads CASSRQGASYEQYF. DNA for the CDR3: TGCGCCAGCAGTCGACAGGGGGCTTCCTACGAGCAGTACTTC.